These T cell receptor beta chains were read from a single sample in a study of prognosis after radiotherapy for stage I lung cancer. TCRdb redid the calling of the multiplex PCR reads with MiXCR, one entry per CDR3 protein. The data hold 59,000 or so distinct CDR3 sequences, with approximately 25% observed a single time. This specimen was PBMCs, taken before or after stereotactic body radiation therapy (not recorded which). The receptors come from a donor older than 45 with non-small cell lung cancer. Each CDR3 is given with its conserved first and last residue.

CDR3aa	j_gene	v_gene
CASSQDTGSSSYNEQFF	TRBJ2-1	TRBV4-1
CASKLPGGPGGYTF	TRBJ1-2	TRBV5-6
CSARGRRQGVEKLFF	TRBJ1-4	TRBV20-1
CASSLGPEQFF	TRBJ2-1	TRBV5-1
CASSRGESSYEQYF	TRBJ2-7	TRBV3-1
CASSLAPNSPLHF	TRBJ1-6	TRBV7-9
CASSFRAGGFDGYTF	TRBJ1-2	TRBV5-8
CSARSPGLAGTDEQFF	TRBJ2-1	TRBV20-1
CATGATAGNTIYF	TRBJ1-3	TRBV15
CASSAGGATQPQHF	TRBJ1-5	TRBV18
CASSKMTVNEQYF	TRBJ2-7	TRBV18
CASSWTDSTHSGNTIYF	TRBJ1-3	TRBV7-3
CATSDLGTGSDHSTF	TRBJ2-7	TRBV24-1
CASSFSVNTEAFF	TRBJ1-1	TRBV5-1